The T cell receptor beta chain described here comes from a study of CD4 T cells in relation to SARS-CoV-2 and coronaviruses (dated by TCRdb to the early 2020s). About the full investigation: In the ViraFEST assay, PBMCs were cultured with antigen for around nine days, after which TCR beta CDR3s were sequenced to identify antigen-specific clonal expansions. Across all 12 patients in the full convalescent cohort, ages ranged from about 21 to 75 years, with a median of 38. Of the 12 convalescent patients, 8 were male and 4 were female, and two of the subjects were Hispanic. HLA restriction was mapped for shared crossreactive spike epitopes using patient-derived lymphoblastoid cell lines. At the level of individual TCR clonotypes, the study measured memory CD4+ T cell crossreactivity between SARS-CoV-2 spike protein and common cold coronavirus spike proteins. The Adaptive Biotechnologies TCR-sequencing kit was used for samples from a few pre-COVID donors and for the naive versus memory experiments, whereas the other data were Illumina-based. For other donors in the study, expansion assays were sequenced with a different, Illumina-based TCR-beta assay. The research as a whole found: Since the crossreactivity analysis centred on spike protein, crossreactivity against other viral proteins was not assessed. Memory CD4+ clonotypes crossrecognizing SARS-CoV-2 and at least one common cold coronavirus spike were found in 50% to 80% of donors. The study was constrained by small numbers of patients and of tested TCRs. Crossreactive clones showed significantly weaker SARS-CoV-2-driven expansion than monoreactive clones, consistent with antigenic imprinting. Sequencing of naive versus memory cells indicated that the assay detects memory recall responses, not primary responses primed during culture. No donor contributed both pre-pandemic and post-infection samples, which limited tracing the source of pre-existing responses.

Details on this clone: Its target antigen remains unknown. Per-base quality was not reported, and no clone a single base away is much larger than it.

To separate naive from memory CD4+ T cells, cryopreserved PBMCs first underwent CD4 enrichment and then EasySep naive CD4+ T cell enrichment. For nine to ten days, more than 85,000 sorted naive or memory CD4+ T cells were cultured together with CEF peptides and T cell-depleted PBMCs at a 1:1 ratio. In general, triplicate replicate wells were used for every peptide culture condition. Ficoll-Paque PLUS gradient centrifugation was used to isolate PBMCs from either whole blood or leukapheresis product. PBMCs were either cryopreserved at -140°C or used fresh in the expansion assay. The QIAamp Micro DNA Kit was used to extract genomic DNA from the CD4+ T cells. Survey-level immunoSEQ TCR-beta sequencing was performed on DNA from CEF-cultured naive and memory CD4+ T cells. As for the original processing: During preprocessing, nonproductive sequences were discarded, as were any CDR3s that did not begin with C, did not end with F or W, or were shorter than 7 amino acids. Antigen-specific clonotypes were called with the MANAFEST web app on the basis of expansion relative to the reference and to other culture wells. To be counted as positive, a clone had to show significant expansion compared with the reference culture, at an FDR below 0.05, in 2 of 3 replicate wells. A further requirement for positive clones was significant expansion compared with all other tandem wells, along with an odds ratio above 5. Cultured and uncultured naive and memory CD4+ repertoires were searched for previously identified spike- and CEF-reactive CDR3s. CDR3 homology was quantified as pairwise Levenshtein distance, calculated with the stringdist R package after three terminal residues were trimmed from each end. TCRdb carries this immuneACCESS record with in-frame sequences only. Its versions omit some clonotypes, under half of them owing to an unresolved V gene in the studies checked, with the rest unexplained. Clone size and the V and J calls come from that table; the DNA yielded D and trimming. The sample contains approximately 41,000 clones, nearly 85% of them found a single time. The ten largest clones take up 1% to 1.5% of the sample.

There are 15 amino acids in the CDR3, from cysteine to phenylalanine inclusive. The sequence is cut down to CDR3 DNA, 45 bases in frame from base 1. Trimming takes 1 base off V and 3 bases off J; junction bases not matched to a gene: 5. The CDR1 and CDR2 encoded by the germline V gene are SGHTA and FQGNSA. The sequencing sample was made of naive CD4+ T cells from PBMCs, cultured in vitro. The cell subset or site label on this specimen signifies: naive CD4+ T cells isolated by negative enrichment. The clonotype comes from an adult with COVID-19. The sequence joins TRBV7-2 to TRBJ2-5, with 7 bases matching TRBD2. The CDR3 region: CASSLVASGKETQYF. The sequenced DNA is TGTGCCAGCAGCTTAGTGGCTAGCGGTAAAGAGACCCAGTACTTC.